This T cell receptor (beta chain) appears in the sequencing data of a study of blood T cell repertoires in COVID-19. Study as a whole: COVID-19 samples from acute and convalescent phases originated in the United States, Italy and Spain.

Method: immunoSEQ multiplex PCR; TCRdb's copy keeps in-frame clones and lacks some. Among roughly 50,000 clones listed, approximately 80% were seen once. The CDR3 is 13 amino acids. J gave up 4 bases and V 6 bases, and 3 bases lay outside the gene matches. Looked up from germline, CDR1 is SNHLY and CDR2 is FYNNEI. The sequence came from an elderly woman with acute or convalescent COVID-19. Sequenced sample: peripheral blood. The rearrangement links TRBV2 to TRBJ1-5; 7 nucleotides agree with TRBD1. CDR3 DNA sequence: TGTGCCAGCAGGGACAGGTGGAATCAGCCCCAGCATTTT. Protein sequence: CASRDRWNQPQHF.